The rows below give T cell receptor beta chains drawn from one sample of a study of patients and donors after allogeneic stem cell transplantation. From the RT-PCR reads, TCRdb called clonotypes with MiXCR, one entry per CDR3 protein. Seen here are roughly 960,000 distinct CDR3 sequences, roughly 18% observed once, and the top ten hold 5% to 6.5%. Sequenced sample: blood, either unsorted or a sorted T cell fraction (not recorded which). These receptors originate from a human donor who was either an allogeneic HSCT recipient or a stem cell or donor lymphocyte infusion donor (not recorded which). It is not recorded whose cells these are; they may come from a transplant donor. The CDR3 runs from the conserved cysteine through the conserved F or W. A D gene is named only where the DNA matches it firmly. Only some rows state a clone size, as once, few, many or a class for expanded clones.

>TRBD2|-|TRBJ2-1|TRBV11-1|14
CASSSELAGGPPFF
TGTGCCAGCAGCTCTGAATTAGCGGGAGGGCCACCGTTCTTC
>-|few|TRBJ2-7|TRBV20-1|14
CSARLNSLSYEQYF
TGCAGTGCTAGACTGAACAGCCTTTCCTACGAGCAGTACTTC
>TRBD1|-|TRBJ1-1|TRBV12-3/TRBV12-4|13
CASGTGPNTEAFF
TGTGCCAGCGGGACAGGTCCGAACACTGAAGCTTTCTTT
>-|many|TRBJ2-7|TRBV7-2|13
CASSSSGPYEQYF
TGTGCCAGCAGTTCCAGCGGCCCCTACGAGCAGTACTTC
>TRBD1|few|TRBJ2-7|TRBV10-3|17
CAISESIGGQISYEQYF
TGTGCCATCAGTGAGTCGATTGGGGGACAGATATCCTACGAGCAGTACTTC
>TRBD2|few|TRBJ2-5|TRBV5-1|16
CASSFLAGGSQETQYF
TGCGCCAGCAGCTTTCTAGCGGGGGGCTCACAAGAGACCCAGTACTTC
>TRBD1|-|TRBJ1-5|TRBV9|15
CASSEGGRGSQPQHF
TGTGCCAGCAGCGAGGGCGGCAGGGGGAGTCAGCCCCAGCATTTT
>-|-|TRBJ1-1|TRBV5-1|16
CASSSHLRDQNTEAFF
TGCGCCAGCAGCTCGCACCTCCGGGATCAAAACACTGAAGCTTTCTTT
>TRBD1|-|TRBJ1-1|TRBV5-1|18
CASSLFRGLSALNTEAFF
TGCGCCAGCAGCTTGTTTAGGGGGCTCTCCGCGTTGAACACTGAAGCTTTCTTT
>-|many|TRBJ2-3|TRBV7-2|15
CASSLSGFSTDTQYF
TGTGCCAGCAGCTTATCGGGTTTTAGCACAGATACGCAGTATTTT
>-|-|TRBJ2-1|TRBV4-1|15
CASSSVTGGGNEQFF
TGCGCCAGCAGTTCGGTCACAGGAGGTGGGAATGAGCAGTTCTTC
>TRBD1|-|TRBJ2-1|TRBV6-1|11
CASSRDRGTLF
TGTGCCAGCAGTCGGGACAGGGGAACTCTCTTC
>-|few|TRBJ2-1|TRBV24-1|11
CATRDRDEQFF
TGTGCCACCAGGGACCGCGATGAGCAGTTCTTC
>-|-|TRBJ1-5|TRBV20-1|14
CSARRGADNQPQHF
TGCAGTGCTAGGAGGGGGGCGGACAATCAGCCCCAGCATTTT
>-|-|TRBJ1-1|TRBV20-1|13
CSARSRYDTEAFF
TGCAGTGCGCGCAGCCGTTATGACACTGAAGCTTTCTTT
>-|few|TRBJ1-1|TRBV12-3/TRBV12-4|11
CATGARTEAFF
TGTGCCACCGGGGCGCGGACTGAAGCTTTCTTT
>-|-|TRBJ1-1|TRBV20-1|13
CGLLRVMNTEAFF
TGCGGCTTACTCAGGGTCATGAACACTGAAGCTTTCTTT
>TRBD2|-|TRBJ2-1|TRBV5-1|17
CASSASGGTSSYNEQFF
TGCGCCAGCAGCGCTAGCGGGGGTACGAGCTCCTACAATGAGCAGTTCTTC
>-|-|TRBJ1-1|TRBV24-1|13
CATAGVGGTEAFF
TGTGCCACCGCGGGGGTCGGTGGAACTGAAGCTTTCTTT
>-|few|TRBJ1-5|TRBV6-2/TRBV6-3|14
CASTEGGKNQPQHF
TGTGCCAGCACGGAGGGGGGTAAGAATCAGCCCCAGCATTTT
>-|few|TRBJ1-4|TRBV20-1|11
CSAPTDAKLFF
TGCAGTGCTCCCACAGACGCGAAACTGTTTTTT
>TRBD1|few|TRBJ2-7|TRBV25-1|12
CASSATGDEQYF
TGTGCCAGCAGTGCCACAGGGGACGAGCAGTACTTC
>-|few|TRBJ1-2|TRBV12-3/TRBV12-4|18
CASSFWALLGRANYGYTF
TGTGCCAGCAGTTTCTGGGCTTTGTTGGGCCGAGCTAACTATGGCTACACCTTC
>TRBD1|-|TRBJ2-6|TRBV7-9|16
CASRSDRGYGANVLTF
TGTGCCAGCAGATCCGACAGGGGGTACGGGGCCAACGTCCTGACTTTC
>TRBD2|-|TRBJ2-7|TRBV25-1|13
CASSEGGSGRDYF
TGTGCCAGCAGTGAAGGTGGTAGCGGGAGGGACTACTTC
>TRBD1|-|TRBJ2-2|TRBV6-4|15
CASSSRTGGTGELFF
TGTGCCAGCAGTTCCCGAACAGGGGGCACCGGGGAGCTGTTTTTT
>-|-|TRBJ2-2|TRBV6-2/TRBV6-3|17
CASSSHPLTGNTGELFF
TGTGCCAGCAGTTCCCACCCGCTGACGGGGAACACCGGGGAGCTGTTTTTT
>TRBD2|many|TRBJ2-2|TRBV9|17
CASSVTSGGANTGELFF
TGTGCCAGCAGCGTTACTAGCGGGGGGGCTAACACCGGGGAGCTGTTTTTT
>-|-|TRBJ2-7|TRBV29-1|13
CSARTVSSYEQYF
TGCAGCGCACGGACGGTGAGCTCCTACGAGCAGTACTTC
>TRBD2|few|TRBJ2-1|TRBV29-1|14
CSVLLAGLYNEQFF
TGCAGCGTTTTACTAGCGGGGCTCTACAATGAGCAGTTCTTC
>TRBD1|-|TRBJ2-7|TRBV7-2|15
CASSYHRGVAYEQYF
TGTGCCAGCAGCTATCACAGGGGGGTAGCCTACGAGCAGTACTTC
>-|-|TRBJ1-1|TRBV29-1|16
CSVTKTGSSANTEAFF
TGCAGCGTGACAAAGACAGGATCCTCCGCAAACACTGAAGCTTTCTTT
>-|-|TRBJ2-1|TRBV5-1|15
CASSLQGPPRNEQFF
TGCGCCAGCAGCTTGCAGGGGCCGCCGAGGAATGAGCAGTTCTTC
>-|few|TRBJ2-1|TRBV12-3/TRBV12-4|16
CASSHRGTVLHNEQFF
TGTGCCAGCAGTCACCGCGGTACAGTCCTCCACAATGAGCAGTTCTTC
>-|-|TRBJ2-7|TRBV13|16
CASSPVAGNRAYEQYF
TGTGCCAGCAGCCCCGTGGCGGGAAATCGGGCCTACGAGCAGTACTTC
>-|-|TRBJ2-7|TRBV15|16
CATSRAGRVGRSEQYF
TGTGCCACCAGCAGAGCCGGCAGGGTCGGTCGGAGCGAGCAGTACTTC
>TRBD1|few|TRBJ1-4|TRBV4-2|16
CASSQDPGGDNEKLFF
TGTGCCAGCAGCCAAGATCCAGGGGGGGATAATGAAAAACTGTTTTTT
>TRBD2|-|TRBJ2-3|TRBV7-3|15
CASSGLAGSTDTQYF
TGTGCCAGCAGTGGACTAGCGGGAAGCACAGATACGCAGTATTTT
>-|-|TRBJ1-2|TRBV5-1|14
CASSLVAGMMDYTF
TGCGCCAGCAGCTTGGTGGCGGGTATGATGGACTACACCTTC
>TRBD1|few|TRBJ2-5|TRBV19|16
CASSSWDRDDQETQYF
TGTGCCAGTAGTTCCTGGGACAGGGATGACCAAGAGACCCAGTACTTC
>-|-|TRBJ1-6|TRBV4-1|19
CASSQESGQAGSYNSPLHF
TGCGCCAGCAGCCAAGAGTCCGGCCAGGCCGGCTCCTATAATTCACCCCTCCACTTT
>-|-|TRBJ2-3|TRBV9|14
CASTPGTSTDTQYF
TGTGCCAGCACCCCCGGGACTAGCACAGATACGCAGTATTTT
>-|-|TRBJ2-4|TRBV7-2|13
CASRGGGVNIQYF
TGTGCCAGCAGGGGGGGTGGGGTAAACATTCAGTACTTC
>-|many|TRBJ1-1|TRBV12-3/TRBV12-4|14
CASTWGRGDTEAFF
TGTGCCAGCACCTGGGGGAGGGGTGACACTGAAGCTTTCTTT
>TRBD1|many|TRBJ1-2|TRBV5-1|14
CASSLNGQGYGYTF
TGCGCCAGCAGCTTGAACGGACAGGGTTATGGCTACACCTTC
>TRBD1|few|TRBJ2-3|TRBV7-8|15
CASSLTGEYTDTQYF
TGTGCCAGCAGCTTGACAGGGGAGTACACAGATACGCAGTATTTT
>-|few|TRBJ2-1|TRBV29-1|11
CSVGGANEQFF
TGCAGCGTTGGAGGGGCCAATGAGCAGTTCTTC
>-|-|TRBJ1-2|TRBV12-3/TRBV12-4|11
CASRDYYGYTF
TGTGCCAGCAGGGACTACTATGGCTACACCTTC